This T cell receptor beta chain originates from a study of cytomegalovirus exposure and HLA in healthy donors. The CDR3 spans 11 residues. V was shortened by 8 bases and J by 7 bases, with 11 bases between the two germline ends. Germline lookup yields CDR1 LNHDA and CDR2 SQIVND (reference sequence). The PCR had 60 Vbeta and 13 Jbeta primers. TCRdb's copy holds only in-frame clones and misses some; the assay was immunoSEQ multiplex PCR. The sample carries roughly 150,000 clones, roughly 80% recorded once. The rearrangement links TRBV19 to TRBJ1-1; the D gene is possibly TRBD1 (5 bases). Input material: PBMCs. This clonotype originated in a woman aged 45 to 65 in good health and CMV-seropositive. As DNA, the CDR3 is TGTGCCAGTCGTGGGGGGAGTGAAGCTTTCTTT. Protein: CASRGGSEAFF.